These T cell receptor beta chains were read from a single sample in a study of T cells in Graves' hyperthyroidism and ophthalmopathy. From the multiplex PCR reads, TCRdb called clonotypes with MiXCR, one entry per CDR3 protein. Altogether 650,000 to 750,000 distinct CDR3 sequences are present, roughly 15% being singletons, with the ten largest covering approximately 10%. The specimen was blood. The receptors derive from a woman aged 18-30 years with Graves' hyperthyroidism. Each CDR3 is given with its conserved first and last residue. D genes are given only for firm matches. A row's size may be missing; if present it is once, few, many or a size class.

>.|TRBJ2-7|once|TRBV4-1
CASSQERSPYEQYF
TGCGCCAGCAGCCAAGAACGAAGTCCCTACGAGCAGTACTTC
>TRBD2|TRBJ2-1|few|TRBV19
CASNPTGLAGGPDEQFF
TGTGCCAGTAACCCAACGGGACTAGCGGGAGGGCCTGATGAGCAGTTCTTC
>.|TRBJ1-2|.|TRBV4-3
CASSQDWGGGGYTF
TGCGCCAGCAGCCAAGATTGGGGCGGAGGAGGCTACACCTTC
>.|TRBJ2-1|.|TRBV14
CASSQAVLSGLHEQFF
TGTGCCAGCAGCCAAGCGGTTCTTTCAGGTCTCCATGAGCAGTTCTTC
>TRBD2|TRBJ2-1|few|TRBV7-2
CASSPPSGRRSYNEQFF
TGTGCCAGCAGCCCCCCCAGCGGGAGGCGCTCCTACAATGAGCAGTTCTTC
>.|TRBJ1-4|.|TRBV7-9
CASSLWTDNEKLFF
TGTGCCAGCAGCTTATGGACAGATAATGAAAAACTGTTTTTT
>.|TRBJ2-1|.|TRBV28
CASSSGRMDSDYNEQFF
TGTGCCAGCAGTTCCGGACGGATGGACAGCGACTACAATGAGCAGTTCTTC
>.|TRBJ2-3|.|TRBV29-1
CSVEGSRRDTQYF
TGCAGCGTTGAAGGGAGCAGGAGAGATACGCAGTATTTT
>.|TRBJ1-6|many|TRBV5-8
CASSHRANLGNSPLHF
TGTGCCAGCAGCCACCGGGCCAACCTCGGTAATTCACCCCTCCACTTT
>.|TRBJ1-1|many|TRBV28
CASSFQPTGPPNTEAFF
TGTGCCAGCAGTTTTCAGCCAACAGGGCCCCCGAACACTGAAGCTTTCTTT
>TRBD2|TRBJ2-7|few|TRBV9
CASSVDAGATYEQYF
TGTGCCAGCAGCGTAGATGCGGGAGCTACATACGAGCAGTACTTC
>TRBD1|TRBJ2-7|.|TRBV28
CASSRVGTGQGEQYF
TGTGCCAGCAGTCGAGTGGGGACAGGGCAGGGCGAGCAGTACTTC
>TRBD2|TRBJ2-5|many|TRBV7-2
CASGSGRGETQYF
TGTGCCAGCGGGAGCGGGAGGGGAGAGACCCAGTACTTC
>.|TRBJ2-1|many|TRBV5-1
CASSELSWTNSYNEQFF
TGCGCCAGCAGCGAGCTGTCGTGGACTAACTCCTACAATGAGCAGTTCTTC
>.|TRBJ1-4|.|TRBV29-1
CSGGMEDEKLFF
TGCAGCGGAGGGATGGAGGATGAAAAACTGTTTTTT
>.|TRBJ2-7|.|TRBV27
CASWSAGEQYF
TGTGCCAGCTGGAGTGCGGGGGAGCAGTACTTC
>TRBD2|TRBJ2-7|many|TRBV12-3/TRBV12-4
CASSPLAGGIYEQYF
TGTGCCAGCAGTCCCCTAGCGGGAGGGATCTACGAGCAGTACTTC
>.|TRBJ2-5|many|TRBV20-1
CSARDTELGTQYF
TGCAGTGCTAGAGACACTGAGTTGGGGACCCAGTACTTC
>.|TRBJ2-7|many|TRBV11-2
CASSNRGGHKYEQYF
TGTGCCAGCAGCAACCGCGGAGGGCACAAATACGAGCAGTACTTC
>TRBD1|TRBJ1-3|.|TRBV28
CASTPLLWGQQKNTIYF
TGTGCCAGCACTCCCCTTCTCTGGGGACAGCAGAAAAACACCATATATTTT
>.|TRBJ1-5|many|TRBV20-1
CSASRSSNQPQHF
TGCAGTGCTAGTAGGAGTAGCAATCAGCCCCAGCATTTT
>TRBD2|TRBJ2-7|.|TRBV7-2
CASSPHRLAGGPYEQYF
TGTGCCAGCAGCCCTCACAGACTAGCGGGAGGGCCCTACGAGCAGTACTTC
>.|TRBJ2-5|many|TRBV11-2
CASSSKWLARTQYF
TGTGCCAGCAGCTCTAAGTGGCTAGCTAGGACCCAGTACTTC
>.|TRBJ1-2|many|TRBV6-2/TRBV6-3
CASTKGYGYTF
TGTGCCAGCACAAAAGGATATGGCTACACCTTC
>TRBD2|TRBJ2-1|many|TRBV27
CASSLRASGTYNEQFF
TGTGCCAGCAGTTTACGGGCTAGCGGGACCTACAATGAGCAGTTCTTC
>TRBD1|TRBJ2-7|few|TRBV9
CASSAGDRGGEQYF
TGTGCCAGCAGCGCAGGGGACAGAGGAGGCGAGCAGTACTTC
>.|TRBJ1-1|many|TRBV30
CAWSGGEGTTEAFF
TGTGCCTGGAGTGGAGGCGAGGGGACCACTGAAGCTTTCTTT
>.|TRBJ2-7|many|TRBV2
CASSEGDPTHEQYF
TGTGCCAGCAGTGAAGGAGACCCAACCCACGAGCAGTACTTC
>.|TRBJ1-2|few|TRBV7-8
CASSRRTAGYTF
TGTGCCAGCAGCCGAAGGACAGCGGGCTACACCTTC
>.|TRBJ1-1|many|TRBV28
CASTGLPTEAFF
TGTGCCAGCACAGGGCTGCCCACTGAAGCTTTCTTT
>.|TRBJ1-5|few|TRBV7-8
CASSLHLGPGRGMEVYSNQPQHF
TGTGCCAGCAGCTTACACTTAGGGCCCGGTCGAGGGATGGAGGTCTATAGCAATCAGCCCCAGCATTTT
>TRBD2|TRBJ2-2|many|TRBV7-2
CASRIPSGSGELFF
TGTGCCAGCAGAATCCCGAGCGGGAGCGGGGAGCTGTTTTTT
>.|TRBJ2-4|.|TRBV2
CASSEAIRAKNIQYF
TGTGCCAGCAGTGAAGCCATCCGGGCAAAAAACATTCAGTACTTC
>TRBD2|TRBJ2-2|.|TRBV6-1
CASRQAGGVTGELFF
TGTGCCAGCAGACAAGCGGGAGGGGTCACCGGGGAGCTGTTTTTT
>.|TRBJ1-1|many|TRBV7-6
CASSLVTGLMNTEAFF
TGTGCCAGCAGCTTAGTGACAGGCCTTATGAACACTGAAGCTTTCTTT
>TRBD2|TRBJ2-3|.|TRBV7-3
CASSGGGVYTDTQYF
TGTGCCAGCAGCGGGGGGGGAGTGTACACAGATACGCAGTATTTT
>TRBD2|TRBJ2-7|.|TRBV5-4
CASTELGGSFGEQYF
TGTGCCAGCACCGAGCTTGGCGGGAGTTTCGGCGAGCAGTACTTC